This T cell receptor (beta chain) was sequenced in a study of monozygotic twins with inflammatory bowel disease. The TCR libraries each used total RNA (approximately 4,000 ng per library). Reprocessing the 5' RACE reads, TCRdb reports a single entry for every CDR3 protein and omits DNA. The sample includes approximately 160,000 distinct CDR3 sequences. Blood was drawn once per donor, and each sample measured approximately 2.4 ml. Worth noting for this clonotype: The antigen remains undetermined.

Study-wide results and limits: Reduced clonotype sharing with other individuals was observed in IBD patients relative to healthy twins, especially with disease activity. Data gave no support to a single strong signal or clonotype associated with IBD.

The CDR3 is 15 amino acids. This rearrangement joins TRBV12-3 or TRBV12-4 to TRBJ2-5; the TCRdb D gene call, TRBD1, has no DNA to confirm it. The sequenced sample was blood. This clonotype was sampled from a human donor with ulcerative colitis or Crohn's disease, or a healthy co-twin of an affected twin (not recorded which). The CDR3 loop reads CASSTPGTLQETQYF.